This TCR beta chain was identified in a study of blood T cell repertoires in COVID-19. Study-wide context: The samples span acute and convalescent COVID-19 from the United States, Italy and Spain.

The CDR3 runs to 15 residues. Trimming took 7 bases from V and 8 from J; bases not matched to a gene: 12. CDR1 SGHAT and CDR2 FQNNGV come from the germline V gene. Under the authors' procedure: By means of reference gene primer amplification, nucleated cell counts were estimated. Libraries were prepared by immunoSEQ multiplex PCR; TCRdb keeps only in-frame clonotypes and omits some of them. The D gene and trimming were derived from the DNA, and the V and J assignments and clone size from that table. The data contain just under 150,000 clones, 80% to 90% of them singletons. V gene TRBV11-2 combines with J gene TRBJ1-4; 8 positions match TRBD1. The receptor's source is a woman between 45 and 60 years old with acute or convalescent COVID-19. Input material: peripheral blood. The chain's CDR3 is CASTFMTGENEKLFF. DNA of the CDR3: TGTGCCAGCACCTTCATGACAGGGGAAAACGAAAAACTGTTTTTT.